This T cell receptor (beta chain) was sequenced during a study of cytomegalovirus exposure and HLA in healthy donors. Amplification used 60 Vbeta primers and 13 Jbeta primers. Only in-frame clones appear in the TCRdb table, and some are missing; sequencing was by immunoSEQ multiplex PCR. The sample has some 160,000 clones, roughly 80% seen once. V was cut by 0 bases and J by 4 bases, with 12 bases left in between. Germline lookup yields CDR1 GTSNPN and CDR2 SVGIG (reference sequence). This CDR3 is 14 amino acids long. The TCR comes from a woman in her forties in good health and CMV-seropositive. The rearrangement uses TRBV30 and TRBJ2-5, with D perhaps matching TRBD2 (5 bases). Source material: PBMCs. In DNA form, the CDR3 reads TGTGCCTGGAGTGTACCTCGAGGGAGAGAGACCCAGTACTTC. Encoded protein: CAWSVPRGRETQYF.